This paragraph covers one TCR beta chain sequence. The target antigen is unknown. Germline CDR1 is KGHSH and CDR2 is LQKENI. J lost 2 bases, V lost 6 bases, and 11 bases had no gene match. This CDR3 region has 16 residues. The data are from a study of OX40 agonist ivuxolimab in advanced cancers. Study outcomes and limitations: Also present in some nonresponders was a low level of normalized T-cell clonal expansion. At doses 0.1 to 3.0 mg/kg, CD4+ and CD8+ clones expanded.

Using immunoSEQ multiplex PCR, the repertoire was profiled, and TCRdb retains in-frame clones only, with some absent. The sample shows tens of thousands of clones, roughly 85% of them seen only once. This chain connects TRBV18 to TRBJ2-7, with 9 nucleotides matching TRBD1. The receptor comes from an adult with an advanced solid tumor such as melanoma, head and neck, liver or kidney cancer. Specimen: CD4+ or CD8+ T cells sorted from blood, collected in a trial of the OX40 agonist ivuxolimab. The CDR3 coding sequence is TGTGCCAGCTCCCCTTCTAGGGGACAGGGTGCCTACGAGCAGTACTTC. This codes for CASSPSRGQGAYEQYF. Combining the CDR3 with reference TRBV18 and TRBJ2-7 gives the whole variable domain NAGVMQNPRHLVRRRGQEARLRCSPMKGHSHVYWYRQLPEEGLKFMVYLQKENIIDESGMPKERFSAEFPKEGPSILRIQQVVRGDSAAYFCASSPSRGQGAYEQYFGPGTRLTVT.